The present entry profiles one T cell receptor beta chain with its context. Its antigen is undetermined. The germline CDR1 and CDR2 sequences are SGHRS and YFSETQ. This CDR3 has 14 residues. Trimming removed 0 bases from V and 10 bases from J; junction bases left unmatched: 7. This sample is part of a study of T cells after yellow fever vaccination. General observations from the study: Clones that expanded after primary vaccination mostly reappeared after the booster (over 95% CD4, about 91% CD8). From the bulk population, abundant clonotypes could contaminate and appear within FACS-sorted repertoires. Among all clonotypes, a small share was observed in both CD4 and CD8 compartments.

TCR cDNA was made by 5'RACE template switching, adding a universal primer site and UMIs. TCRdb analysed the 5' RACE reads with MiXCR anew, one entry per CDR3 protein. The sample lists about 430,000 distinct CDR3 sequences, about 17% occurring once. This chain connects TRBV5-1 to TRBJ2-1, with 7 bases fitting TRBD2. The clonotype was recovered from a man between 18 and 35 years old who received the YFV17D yellow fever vaccine. The sequenced sample was PBMCs, obtained before the yellow fever booster vaccination. The CDR3: CASSLGREATEQFF. CDR3 DNA: TGCGCCAGCAGCTTGGGCCGGGAGGCCACGGAGCAGTTCTTC. The full variable domain, completed using reference TRBV5-1 and TRBJ2-1, is KAGVTQTPRYLIKTRGQQVTLSCSPISGHRSVSWYQQTPGQGLQFLFEYFSETQRNKGNFPGRFSGRQFSNSRSEMNVSTLELGDSALYLCASSLGREATEQFFGPGTRLTVL.